What follows are 7 T cell receptor beta chains derived from one specimen sequenced in a study of tissue T cells after allogeneic stem cell transplantation. The method was immunoSEQ multiplex PCR; TCRdb's version includes in-frame clones alone and lacks a portion of them. The sample contains roughly 4,700 clones, almost 40% of which appear only once. Time point indicated: mouse harvest day 14 after allogeneic transplant. Mouse grafts combined 10^7 T-cell-depleted bone marrow cells with 10^6 splenic CD5+ T cells. The sample taken for sequencing was gut tissue. Receptor source: a female BALB/c mouse given C57BL/6 T cells with graft-versus-host disease after an allogeneic hematopoietic cell transplant.

About this clone itself: Here the gene names and germline are mouse. The CDR3 goes on 1 residue after the read ends, and that part is filled in from the germline J gene. The V gene is TRBV3, the J gene TRBJ1-4; TRBD1 is a possible D gene (5 bases). Germline V gene sequence: CDR1 SNHLY, CDR2 FYNGKV (reference sequence). The CDR3 extends over 12 amino acids. The V end was cut by 5 bases, the J end by 7 bases, with 8 bases between. The CDR3 sequence is CASSLDSERLFF. The DNA read from the CDR3 is TGTGCCAGCAGCCTCGACAGCGAAAGATTATTT.

This clone was seen a few times. Germline and genes here are mouse. CDR3: CASSQGTANTGQLYF. Incomplete CDR3 DNA: TGTGCCAGCAGCCAAGGGACAGCAAACACCGGGCAGCTCTAC. The chain combines TRBV5 with TRBJ2-2; D might be TRBD1 (6 bases). The missing CDR3 end, 1 residue past where the read stops, is filled in from the germline J gene. The CDR3 totals 15 residues. V lost 1 base to trimming and J lost 0 bases, with 6 bases between them. Germline V lookup: CDR1 LGHNA, CDR2 YNLKQL (reference sequence).

As to this clone: Mouse names are used for the genes. The CDR3 end falls 1 residue outside the read, so it is completed with the germline J gene. The rearrangement links TRBV12-2 to TRBJ2-7, with 7 nucleotides matching TRBD1. The J segment lost 6 bases and the V segment lost 2 bases, leaving 6 bases of the junction unmatched. Germline CDR1 reads SGHLS; CDR2 reads HYDKME. This CDR3 spans 13 amino acids. CDR3 region: CASSRQGESEQYF. CDR3 bases read: TGTGCCAGCTCTCGGCAGGGGGAGAGTGAACAGTAC.

Notes on this clone: The gene names here belong to mouse. The read is 1 residue too short to cover the CDR3 end, so that end is filled in from the germline J gene. The chain combines TRBV20 with TRBJ2-4, with a tentative D call TRBD2 (6 bases). Germline-derived CDR1 and CDR2 are GFQATS and STVNSAI. CDR3 length: 13 amino acids. V lost 0 bases and J lost 6, with 10 bases in between. The sequenced CDR3 bases are TGTGGTGCTAGGGAGGGGGGTTGGAACACCTTGTAC. It encodes CGAREGGWNTLY. The whole CDR3 is CGAREGGWNTLYF.

By sample fraction, this clone is medium-sized. Gene names follow the mouse nomenclature. The missing CDR3 end, 1 residue past where the read stops, is filled in from the germline J gene. The rearrangement joins TRBV5 to TRBJ2-4; no definite D call. V was trimmed by 4 bases and J by 0 bases, leaving 11 bases between them. Germline-derived CDR1 and CDR2 are LGHNA and YNLKQL (reference sequence). CDR3 length: 15 amino acids. CDR3 DNA (partial): TGTGCCAGCAGCCCCATTCGGGGTAGTCAAAACACCTTGTAC. It translates to CASSPIRGSQNTLY. The CDR3 in its entirety is CASSPIRGSQNTLYF.

With respect to this clone: Genes and germline come from the mouse. The CDR3 extends 1 residue past the end of the read, so its final part is completed from the germline J gene. The chain joins TRBV26 to TRBJ2-7; no definite D call. The germline V gene has CDR1 KGHPV and CDR2 FQNQEV (reference sequence). The CDR3 sequence is 12 residues long. V shed 2 bases and J shed 3 bases, with 5 bases lying between them. This CDR3 is CASSLNNYEQYF. Partial CDR3 DNA: TGTGCCAGCAGTCTGAACAACTATGAACAGTAC.

By frequency in the sample, this clone is medium-sized. The germline and genes are mouse ones. Partial CDR3 DNA: TGTGCCAGCAGCCCTGAGCAGGGGGCCGACACCCAGTAC. This encodes CASSPEQGADTQY. The whole CDR3 protein is CASSPEQGADTQYF. This chain links TRBV13-1 with TRBJ2-5; TRBD1 matches 8 bases. The read ends 1 residue early relative to the CDR3; the germline J gene fills the gap. The CDR3 has 14 residues. Germline lookup yields CDR1 NSHNY and CDR2 SYGAGN. J gave up 6 bases and V 5 bases, and 8 bases lay outside the gene matches.